This TCR beta chain was sequenced during a study of OX40 agonist ivuxolimab in advanced cancers. Overall study: An agonistic anti-OX40 (CD134) antibody, ivuxolimab, was used to treat the patients. Study-level findings and limits: Some of the nonresponding patients also showed low levels of normalized T-cell clonal expansion. More expanded clones were seen, on average, in CD8+ T cells than in CD4+.

The method was immunoSEQ multiplex PCR; TCRdb's version includes in-frame clones alone and lacks a portion of them. Among tens of thousands of clones, about 92% were seen once, and the ten largest hold under 10%. If patients had autoimmune disease history or systemic immunosuppression, they were excluded. Of note for this clone: Its antigen remains unidentified.

V lost 1 base and J lost 3, with 19 bases in between. CDR1 is LGHNA, CDR2 YSLEER, per germline. The CDR3 is 17 amino acids. The TCR was taken from an adult with an advanced solid tumor such as melanoma, head and neck, liver or kidney cancer. The sequencing used CD4+ or CD8+ T cells sorted from blood, collected in a trial of the OX40 agonist ivuxolimab. The chain combines TRBV4-3 with TRBJ2-7, with D perhaps assigned TRBD1 or TRBD2 (5 bases each). The CDR3: CASSQAAEGPSRYEQYF. The CDR3 region has the DNA TGCGCCAGCAGCCAAGCTGCAGAGGGGCCTTCCCGCTACGAGCAGTACTTC.